This TCR beta chain came from a study of T cell repertoires in cytomegalovirus infection. Germline V CDR1 and CDR2: SGHTA, FQGNSA. This CDR3 region has 13 residues. V shed 5 bases and J 5 bases; nucleotides not matched to a gene: 5. There are many counts of this clonotype. MiXCR was run by TCRdb on the reads, yielding one entry per CDR3 protein. Of about 97,000 distinct CDR3 sequences in the sample, 16% are singletons; the top ten hold over 8%. This clonotype was obtained from a human donor in good health (CMV status not recorded). Some clones in this sample may be carry-over from other donors' samples. The chain couples TRBV7-2 to TRBJ1-1; 7 positions agree with TRBD1. Sequenced sample: PBMCs. CDR3 bases: TGTGCCAGCAGCCGACAGGGAAGAACTGAAGCTTTCTTT. Translation gives CASSRQGRTEAFF.